This T cell receptor beta chain was documented in a study of identical twins. General study findings and limits: Out-of-frame alpha sequences common to twins exhibited an excess of low generation probability. Models came in too low on out-of-frame TCR alpha sharing in monozygotic twins. Invariant cells of the MAIT and iNKT types might have partly distorted the zero-insertion analyses.

This clonotype was detected only a few times. Its antigen is still unknown. The V end lost 6 bases, the J end lost 7 bases, and 14 bases lay between the germline ends. CDR3 length: 13 residues. TCRdb re-called the 5' RACE reads with MiXCR, one entry per CDR3 protein. The sample lists hundreds of thousands of distinct CDR3 sequences, roughly 7% occurring once. These data are also associated with another study on yellow fever vaccine responses in identical twins. As that study records: Reportedly, the T cell response mounted by twins to vaccine seemed partly convergent, partly personalized.

The chain recombines TRBV12-3 or TRBV12-4 with TRBJ2-3; D remains ambiguous. Sequencing was carried out using memory (CD45RO+) T cells sorted from blood. This receptor was identified in a young woman in good health. In DNA form, the CDR3 reads TGTGCCAGCAGCAAAATTGAAGGGAATACGCAGTATTTT. Translated: CASSKIEGNTQYF.